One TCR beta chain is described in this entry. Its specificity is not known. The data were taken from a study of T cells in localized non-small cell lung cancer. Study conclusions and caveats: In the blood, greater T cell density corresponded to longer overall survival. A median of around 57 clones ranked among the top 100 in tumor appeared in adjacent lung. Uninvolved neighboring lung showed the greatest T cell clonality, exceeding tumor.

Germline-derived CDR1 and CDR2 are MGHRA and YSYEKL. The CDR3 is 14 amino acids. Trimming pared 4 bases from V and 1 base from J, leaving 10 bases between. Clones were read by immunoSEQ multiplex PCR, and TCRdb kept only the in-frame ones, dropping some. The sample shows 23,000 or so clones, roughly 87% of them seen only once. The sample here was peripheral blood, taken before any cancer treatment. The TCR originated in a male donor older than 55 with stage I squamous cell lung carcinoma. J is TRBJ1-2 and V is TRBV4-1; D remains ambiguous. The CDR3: CASSRPNSNYGYTF. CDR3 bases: TGCGCCAGCAGCCGACCTAACAGTAACTATGGCTACACCTTC.